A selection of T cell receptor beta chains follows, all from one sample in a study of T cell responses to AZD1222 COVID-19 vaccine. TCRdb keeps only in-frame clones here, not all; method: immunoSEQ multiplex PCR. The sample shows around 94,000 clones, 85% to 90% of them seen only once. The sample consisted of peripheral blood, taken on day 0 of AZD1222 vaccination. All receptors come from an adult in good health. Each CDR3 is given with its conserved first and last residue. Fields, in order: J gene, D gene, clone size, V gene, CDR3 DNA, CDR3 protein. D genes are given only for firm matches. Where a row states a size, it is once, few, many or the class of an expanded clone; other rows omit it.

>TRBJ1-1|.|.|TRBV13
TGTGCCAGCAGCTTAGATGGAGAATCGACGGCGAACACTGAAGCTTTCTTT
CASSLDGESTANTEAFF
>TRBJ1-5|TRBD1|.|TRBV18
TGTGCCAGCTCACCACCGGCGACAGGGGGCCTTCAGCCCCAGCATTTT
CASSPPATGGLQPQHF
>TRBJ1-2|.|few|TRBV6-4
TGTGCCAGCAGTGTGGGGGCAGGGCCAGCTCCAATCGAGGCCAACTATGGCTACACCTTC
CASSVGAGPAPIEANYGYTF
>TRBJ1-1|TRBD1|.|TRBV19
TGTGCCAGTAGGGCCTTCGCAGGGGGCAGGGCTGAAGCTTTCTTT
CASRAFAGGRAEAFF
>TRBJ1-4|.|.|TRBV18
TGTGCCAGCTCACAGTCAGCTAATGAAAAACTGTTTTTT
CASSQSANEKLFF
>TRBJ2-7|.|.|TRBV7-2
TGTGCCAGCAGCGCGGGGGCAGGAGATTTCTACGAGCAGTACTTC
CASSAGAGDFYEQYF
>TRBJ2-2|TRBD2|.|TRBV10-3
TGTGCCATCAGTGGGACTAGCGGGGGCGGCGGGGAGCTGTTTTTT
CAISGTSGGGGELFF
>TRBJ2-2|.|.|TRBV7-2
TGTGCCAGCAGCTACAGGGTCGGGACCACCGGGGAGCTGTTTTTT
CASSYRVGTTGELFF
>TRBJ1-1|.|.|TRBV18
TGTGCCAGCTCACCGGACCAGAACACTGAAGCTTTCTTT
CASSPDQNTEAFF
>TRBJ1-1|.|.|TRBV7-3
TGTGCCAGCAGCTCAGGGGTGACTGAAGCTTTCTTT
CASSSGVTEAFF
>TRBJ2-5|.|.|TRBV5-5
TGTGCCAGCAGCTCCTTCCCGGAGACCCAGTACTTC
CASSSFPETQYF
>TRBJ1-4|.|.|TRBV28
TGTGCCAGCAAACTTCCGGCCCGGTGGGAAAAACTGTTTTTT
CASKLPARWEKLFF
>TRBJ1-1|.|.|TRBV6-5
TGTGCCGTTGAAATGGGAGGGATCAGGAACACTGAAGCTTTCTTT
CAVEMGGIRNTEAFF
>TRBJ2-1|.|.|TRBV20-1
TGCAGTGCTAGGGGGTACAATGAGCAGTTCTTC
CSARGYNEQFF
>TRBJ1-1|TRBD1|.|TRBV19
TGTGCCAGTAGTATATCGGCAGGGGGCGAAACTGAAGCTTTCTTT
CASSISAGGETEAFF
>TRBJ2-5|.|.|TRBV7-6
TGTGCCAGCAGCTTAGGAGTTGGTAGCTGGGAGACCCAGTACTTC
CASSLGVGSWETQYF